The 27 T cell receptor beta chains reported below all come from one sample, sequenced in a study of shared clonotypes between healthy human individuals (dated by TCRdb to about 2020). Library generation was performed with the immunoSEQ multiplex PCR assay. This immuneACCESS table, as held by TCRdb, lists in-frame sequences with V and J called but not all clones. Of the missing ones, under half trace to an unresolved V gene in checked studies; the others have no known cause. The sample table shows about 2,500,000 clones, and 90% to 95% are seen once. 0.13% to 0.15% of the sample rests with the top ten. Sequencing used naive CD4+ T cells sorted from blood. The sample's cell subset or site label, in plain terms: CD45RA+ positively selected. These receptor sequences come from a man aged 18 to 30 in good health.

V and J are TRBV10-3 and TRBJ2-3, with D possibly being TRBD1 or TRBD2 (7 bases each). The CDR3 has 14 amino acids. Germline V lookup: CDR1 ENHRY, CDR2 SYGVKD. Trimming pared 9 bases from V and 6 bases from J, leaving 19 bases between. The CDR3 DNA follows: TGTGCCATAACCGAGCTCCAGGGGGGGGATACGCAGTATTTT. Translated, it gives CAITELQGGDTQYF.

The chain couples TRBV28 to TRBJ1-1; the D gene is possibly TRBD1 (6 bases). Trimming shortened V by 6 bases and J by 1 base, and 9 bases separated the two germline ends. The length of the CDR3 is 13 residues. Germline V gene sequence: CDR1 MDHEN, CDR2 SYDVKM. This CDR3 is CASRGQKNTEAFF. The CDR3 coding sequence is TGTGCCAGCAGAGGACAGAAGAACACTGAAGCTTTCTTT.

V gene TRBV10-3 combines with J gene TRBJ2-5; 9 bases agree with TRBD1. V was pared by 5 bases and J by 3 bases, with 1 base of the junction left unmatched. From germline, CDR1 is ENHRY and CDR2 SYGVKD. The CDR3 loop spans 13 amino acids. In nucleotides, the CDR3 is TGTGCCATCAGTTGGACAGGGGAAGAGACCCAGTACTTC. It yields the protein CAISWTGEETQYF.

The rearrangement joins TRBV5-1 to TRBJ1-2, with D possibly matching TRBD1 (6 bases). Trimming removed 4 bases from V and 10 bases from J, with 20 bases in between. Per germline, CDR1 SGHRS and CDR2 YFSETQ. The CDR3 is made up of 14 amino acids. The CDR3 DNA reads TGCGCCAGCAGCACCGTCAGGGAGGGGGACGACTACACCTTC. It yields the protein CASSTVREGDDYTF. The whole variable domain, filled in from reference TRBV5-1 and TRBJ1-2, reads KAGVTQTPRYLIKTRGQQVTLSCSPISGHRSVSWYQQTPGQGLQFLFEYFSETQRNKGNFPGRFSGRQFSNSRSEMNVSTLELGDSALYLCASSTVREGDDYTFGSGTRLTVV.

Only one count was recorded for this clone. This chain uses TRBV7-9 with TRBJ2-1; 9 nucleotides align to TRBD2. Germline trimming cut 5 bases from V and 4 bases from J; bases unmatched to any gene: 3. The CDR3 is 14 residues long. Germline lookup yields CDR1 SEHNR and CDR2 FQNEAQ (reference sequence). CDR3 DNA: TGTGCCAGCAGCGTTAGCGGGAGATACAATGAGCAGTTCTTC. It is translated as CASSVSGRYNEQFF.

The CDR3 reads CAWSGLTNTGELFF. DNA for the CDR3: TGTGCCTGGAGTGGGCTGACGAACACCGGGGAGCTGTTTTTT. The V and J genes are TRBV30 and TRBJ2-2, with D unclear. This CDR3 has 14 amino acids. Trimming left V 1 base short and J 0 bases short, with 6 bases between. The germline gives CDR1 GTSNPN, CDR2 SVGIG (reference sequence).

The chain combines TRBV2 with TRBJ2-6; 9 bases fit TRBD1. V was clipped by 3 bases and J by 3 bases; unmatched bases: 6. Germline CDR1 SNHLY, CDR2 FYNNEI. This CDR3 spans 17 amino acids. As DNA, the CDR3 is TGTGCCAGCAGTGATTCGGGACAGGGATTTGGGGCCAACGTCCTGACTTTC. Protein sequence: CASSDSGQGFGANVLTF.

The rearrangement joins TRBV9 to TRBJ1-1; 7 nucleotides line up with TRBD1. Germline V lookup: CDR1 SGDLS, CDR2 YYNGEE. The length of the CDR3 is 15 residues. V shed 2 bases, J shed 0 bases, and the junction held 4 bases outside the gene matches. The CDR3 reads CASSVTGEMNTEAFF. The CDR3 DNA is TGTGCCAGCAGCGTCACAGGGGAGATGAACACTGAAGCTTTCTTT.

The chain recombines TRBV5-4 with TRBJ1-4; TRBD1 matches at 7 bases. Looked up from germline, CDR1 is SGHNT and CDR2 is YYREEE (reference sequence). Losses at the gene ends were 2 bases for V and 7 bases for J; bases not matched to a gene: 5. The CDR3 is 14 amino acids. The CDR3 region has the DNA TGTGCCAGCAGCTTCCAGGGGGGGACTGAAAAACTGTTTTTT. It codes for CASSFQGGTEKLFF.

The chain uses TRBV5-1 and TRBJ1-1; tentatively, D is TRBD1 (5 bases). Germline loops: CDR1 SGHRS, CDR2 YFSETQ. The CDR3 totals 15 residues. V was clipped by 3 bases and J by 0 bases, with 12 bases between them. The CDR3 DNA is TGCGCCAGCAGCTACCGGCAGGGCCTGAACACTGAAGCTTTCTTT. This gives the protein CASSYRQGLNTEAFF.

V usage is TRBV9 and J usage is TRBJ2-5; 9 positions agree with TRBD2. The CDR3 is 14 residues long. Germline assignment: CDR1 SGDLS and CDR2 YYNGEE. The V gene end was trimmed by 5 bases and the J gene end by 5 bases; junction bases not matched to a gene: 7. CDR3 in amino acids: CASSLGTSLETQYF. For the CDR3, the DNA is TGTGCCAGCAGTCTAGGGACTAGCCTTGAGACCCAGTACTTC. Based on the CDR3 plus reference TRBV9 and TRBJ2-5, the full variable domain is DSGVTQTPKHLITATGQRVTLRCSPRSGDLSVYWYQQSLDQGLQFLIQYYNGEERAKGNILERFSAQQFPDLHSELNLSSLELGDSALYFCASSLGTSLETQYFGPGTRLLVL.

The rearrangement joins TRBV2 to TRBJ1-1, with D uncertain. The CDR3 sequence is 13 residues long. Germline V gives CDR1 SNHLY, CDR2 FYNNEI. Between the trimmed V and J ends, which lost 8 bases and 1 base, there was a span of 11 bases. In nucleotides, the CDR3 is TGTGCCAGCTTAAAGGAGGGGAACACTGAAGCTTTCTTT. As protein: CASLKEGNTEAFF.

The chain joins TRBV2 to TRBJ1-4, with D possibly matching TRBD1 (5 bases). The CDR3 loop spans 15 amino acids. CDR1 is SNHLY and CDR2 is FYNNEI in the germline V gene. V shed 6 bases and J shed 4 bases, with 15 bases lying between them. The CDR3 DNA is TGTGCCAGCAGGCCTCGGGACGGACTTAATGAAAAACTGTTTTTT. Translated, it gives CASRPRDGLNEKLFF.

The V call is TRBV6-1, the J call TRBJ1-1, with 7 bases lining up with TRBD1. Per germline, CDR1 MNHNS and CDR2 SASEGT. The CDR3 runs 11 residues. V lost 5 bases to trimming and J lost 8 bases; unmatched junction nucleotides: 2. This chain's CDR3 is CASSQGQEAFF. CDR3 nucleotide sequence: TGTGCCAGCAGTCAGGGACAGGAAGCTTTCTTT.

The chain has TRBV6-5 and TRBJ1-1, with a possible D match to TRBD1 (5 bases). Germline V gene lookup returns CDR1 MNHEY and CDR2 SVGAGI. Trimming cost V 6 bases and J 3 bases, with 11 bases left between them. The CDR3 extends over 13 amino acids. The CDR3 sequence: CASSSGAYTEAFF. The CDR3 DNA reads as TGTGCCAGCAGCTCTGGGGCCTACACTGAAGCTTTCTTT.

The DNA for the CDR3 is TGCGCCAGCAGCTTGGCCACGGGAGGGCCGGGTAATGAGCAGTTCTTC. It specifies CASSLATGGPGNEQFF. This chain links TRBV5-1 with TRBJ2-1; 8 bases line up with TRBD2. This CDR3 is built from 16 residues. The germline V gene encodes CDR1 SGHRS and CDR2 YFSETQ. After removal of 0 bases from V and 7 bases from J, the junction contained 9 bases not matched to a gene.

The V call is TRBV10-2, the J call TRBJ2-7; 9 bases map to TRBD1. Per the germline V gene, CDR1 is WSHSY and CDR2 is SAAADI. This CDR3 spans 14 amino acids. The ends lost 6 bases at V and 2 bases at J; junction bases unmatched: 5. CDR3 region: CASRKGQGPYEQYF. CDR3 DNA: TGCGCCAGCAGAAAGGGACAGGGTCCCTACGAGCAGTACTTC.

The chain uses TRBV7-2 and TRBJ1-1, with no clear D. Germline loops: CDR1 SGHTA, CDR2 FQGNSA. The V gene lost 3 bases and the J gene lost 6 bases, with 14 bases spanning the gap. The CDR3 is 14 amino acids. The CDR3 protein is CASSLGSFKAEAFF. In nucleotides, the CDR3 is TGTGCCAGCAGCTTGGGGTCGTTCAAGGCTGAAGCTTTCTTT.

In regard to this clone: Sequence at one end of the junction differs from germline and may be a read error. This chain links TRBV7-7 with TRBJ2-5, with 12 bases matching TRBD2. The length of the CDR3 is 15 residues. Germline V gives CDR1 SSHAT, CDR2 FNYEAQ (reference sequence). The DNA of the CDR3 is TGTGCTAGCAGCCCTAGCGGGGGGGCAGGGGAGACCCAGTACTTC. It codes for CASSPSGGAGETQYF.

The chain joins TRBV25-1 to TRBJ2-7; unclear D gene. The V end lost 3 bases, the J end lost 6 bases, and 12 bases lay between the germline ends. This CDR3 contains 13 residues. CDR1 and CDR2 from the germline V gene are MGHDK and SYGVNS. CDR3 region: CASSDDFLPEQYF. DNA of the CDR3: TGTGCCAGCAGTGACGACTTCCTTCCCGAGCAGTACTTC.

The V gene is TRBV6-1, the J gene TRBJ2-7, with D perhaps being TRBD1 or TRBD2 (6 bases each). Trimming cost V 7 bases and J 3 bases, with 19 bases left between them. Germline-derived CDR1 and CDR2 are MNHNS and SASEGT. The CDR3 runs 15 residues. The CDR3 nucleotides read TGTGCCAGCATCGAGGCCCCGGGGGCCTTCTACGAGCAGTACTTC. Its protein product is CASIEAPGAFYEQYF.

The chain joins TRBV9 to TRBJ1-2; 7 bases are shared with TRBD1. Trimming cost V 4 bases and J 2 bases; bases outside gene matches: 2. This CDR3 has 13 amino acids. Germline V gene sequence: CDR1 SGDLS, CDR2 YYNGEE. DNA for the CDR3: TGTGCCAGCAGCCGACAGGGAAACTATGGCTACACCTTC. Residues: CASSRQGNYGYTF.

This clone was observed once. This chain uses TRBV28 with TRBJ1-1; 11 positions match TRBD1. CDR1 is MDHEN and CDR2 is SYDVKM in the germline V gene. The CDR3 sequence is 12 residues long. After removal of 6 bases from V and 13 bases from J, the junction contained 7 bases not matched to a gene. The CDR3 coding sequence is TGTGCCAGCAGGGGACGGGACAGGGGGGATTTCTTT. Its translation is CASRGRDRGDFF.

Comment on this clone: The same CDR3 also results from other DNA sequences found in this sample. V and J are TRBV5-1 and TRBJ2-5; D uncertain. The CDR3 spans 13 residues. The germline gives CDR1 SGHRS, CDR2 YFSETQ. Trimming shortened V by 1 base and J by 0 bases, and 4 bases separated the two germline ends. CDR3 sequence: CASSLRDQETQYF. For the CDR3, the DNA is TGCGCCAGCAGCTTGAGGGACCAAGAGACCCAGTACTTC. The complete variable domain, with remaining parts taken from reference TRBV5-1 and TRBJ2-5, reads KAGVTQTPRYLIKTRGQQVTLSCSPISGHRSVSWYQQTPGQGLQFLFEYFSETQRNKGNFPGRFSGRQFSNSRSEMNVSTLELGDSALYLCASSLRDQETQYFGPGTRLLVL.

This clone has only one observation. This chain connects TRBV6-5 to TRBJ2-7; 7 bases match TRBD2. The germline CDR1 and CDR2 sequences are MNHEY and SVGAGI. V shed 9 bases, J shed 2 bases, and the junction held 7 bases outside the gene matches. This CDR3 has 13 residues. Here the CDR3 reads CASGEGPPYEQYF. CDR3 nucleotides: TGTGCCAGTGGGGAGGGTCCGCCCTACGAGCAGTACTTC.

J is TRBJ2-5 and V is TRBV18, with TRBD1 matching 7 bases. Germline V gene sequence: CDR1 KGHSH, CDR2 LQKENI. Trimming cost V 3 bases and J 4 bases; bases outside gene matches: 5. This CDR3 has 14 residues. The CDR3 sequence: CASSPPYRGETQYF. CDR3 in DNA: TGTGCCAGCTCACCCCCTTACAGGGGAGAGACCCAGTACTTC.

The V and J genes are TRBV2 and TRBJ2-7; the D is unclear. Germline V lookup: CDR1 SNHLY, CDR2 FYNNEI. CDR3 length: 12 amino acids. The germline V and J ends were trimmed by 8 bases and 7 bases, with 15 bases remaining between them. The CDR3 here is CASARPAGEQYF. The CDR3 nucleotides read TGTGCCAGCGCTCGGCCCGCTGGTGAGCAGTACTTC.